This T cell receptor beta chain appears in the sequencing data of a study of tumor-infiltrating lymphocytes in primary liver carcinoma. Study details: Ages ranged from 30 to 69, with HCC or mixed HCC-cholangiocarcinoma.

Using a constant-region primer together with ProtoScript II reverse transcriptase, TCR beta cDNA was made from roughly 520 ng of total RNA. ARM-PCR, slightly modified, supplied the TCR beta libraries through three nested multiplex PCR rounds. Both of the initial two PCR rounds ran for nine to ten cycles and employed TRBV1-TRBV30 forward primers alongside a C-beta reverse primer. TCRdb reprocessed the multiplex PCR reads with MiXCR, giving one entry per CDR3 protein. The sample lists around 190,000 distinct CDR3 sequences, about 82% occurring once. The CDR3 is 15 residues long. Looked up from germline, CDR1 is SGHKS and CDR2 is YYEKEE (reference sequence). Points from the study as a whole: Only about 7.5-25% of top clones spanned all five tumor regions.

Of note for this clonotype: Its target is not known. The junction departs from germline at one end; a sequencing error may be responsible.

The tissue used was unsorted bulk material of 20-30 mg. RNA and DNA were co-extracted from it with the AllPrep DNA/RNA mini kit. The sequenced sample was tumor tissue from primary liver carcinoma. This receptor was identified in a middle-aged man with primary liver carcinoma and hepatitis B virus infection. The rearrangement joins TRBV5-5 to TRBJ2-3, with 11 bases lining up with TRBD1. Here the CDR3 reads CSSSWDRGSSDTQYF. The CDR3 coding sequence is TGTTCCAGCAGCTGGGACAGGGGGAGTTCAGATACACAGTATTTT.